Below are 21 T cell receptor beta chains sequenced from a single sample in a study of technical replicates of blood from a handful of donors. Sequencing used immunoSEQ multiplex PCR; TCRdb keeps in-frame clones, though not all of them. Of roughly 72,000 clones listed, 85% to 95% are singletons. Specimen: T cells isolated from PBMCs. The receptors stem from a human donor in good health.

CDR3 residues: CASSPRTSGSHEQYF. DNA for the CDR3: TGTGCCAGCAGCCCCCGGACTAGCGGGAGCCACGAGCAGTACTTC. This chain links TRBV7-8 with TRBJ2-7, with 13 bases aligning to TRBD2. The germline CDR1 and CDR2 sequences are SGHVS and FQNEAQ. Losses at the gene ends were 5 bases for V and 5 bases for J; bases not matched to a gene: 6. The CDR3 runs to 15 residues.

The genes are TRBV2 and TRBJ2-1; TRBD2 matches at 12 bases. This CDR3 has 17 residues. J was trimmed by 2 bases and V by 3 bases; bases with no gene match: 5. Germline CDR1 is SNHLY and CDR2 is FYNNEI. Here the CDR3 DNA reads TGTGCCAGCAGTGACCTAGCGGGAGGGCCGACCTACAATGAGCAGTTCTTC. Its translation: CASSDLAGGPTYNEQFF.

This sequence joins TRBV29-1 and TRBJ2-1; D is undetermined. The CDR3 extends over 10 amino acids. Germline V gene data show CDR1 as SQVTM and CDR2 as ANQGSEA. V was cut by 6 bases and J by 8 bases, with 8 bases left in between. CDR3 nucleotides: TGCAGCGTCTCAAACTATGAGCAGTTCTTC. Amino acids: CSVSNYEQFF.

The rearrangement links TRBV29-1 to TRBJ2-2; 8 bases are shared with TRBD2. Looked up from germline, CDR1 is SQVTM and CDR2 is ANQGSEA. This CDR3 spans 15 amino acids. Losses at the gene ends were 3 bases for V and 2 bases for J; bases not matched to a gene: 5. The CDR3 DNA reads as TGCAGCGTTGATTTGAGCGGGGGAAACACCGGGGAGCTGTTTTTT. This gives the protein CSVDLSGGNTGELFF.

The chain employs TRBV6-4 and TRBJ1-2, with D hard to call. The CDR3 runs 17 residues. CDR1 and CDR2 from the germline V gene are MRHNA and SNTAGT. The V and J ends lost 2 bases and 3 bases respectively, with 19 bases between them. The CDR3 sequence: CASSDRGLSRRDYGYTF. CDR3 in DNA: TGTGCCAGCAGTGACAGAGGACTTTCCCGAAGGGACTATGGCTACACCTTC.

This clone was found once. The chain couples TRBV27 to TRBJ1-1, with 8 bases aligning to TRBD1. V shed 4 bases and J 3 bases; nucleotides not matched to a gene: 4. The CDR3 has 14 amino acids. Germline V gene lookup returns CDR1 MNHEY and CDR2 SMNVEV (reference sequence). The CDR3, as DNA: TGTGCCAGCAGTTCTCAGGGGGCGGACACTGAAGCTTTCTTT. The encoded protein is CASSSQGADTEAFF.

The V call is TRBV11-3, the J call TRBJ2-1; D is uncertain. The CDR3 loop spans 13 amino acids. Germline V CDR1 and CDR2: SGHNT, YENEEA. Trimming took 1 base from V and 9 from J, leaving 10 bases between them. The CDR3 loop is CASSLGRLGEQFF. The CDR3 DNA follows: TGTGCCAGCAGCTTAGGACGTCTAGGTGAGCAGTTCTTC.

The chain combines TRBV10-3 with TRBJ2-7, with TRBD1 identical over 9 bases. The germline V gene encodes CDR1 ENHRY and CDR2 SYGVKD. V lost 0 bases to trimming and J lost 3 bases; unmatched junction nucleotides: 3. The CDR3 totals 15 residues. The CDR3 spells CAISESETGGYEQYF. CDR3 DNA sequence: TGTGCCATCAGTGAGTCCGAGACAGGGGGCTACGAGCAGTACTTC.

The gene calls are TRBV27 and TRBJ2-7; 10 nucleotides match TRBD2. CDR1 MNHEY and CDR2 SMNVEV come from the germline V gene (reference sequence). After removal of 3 bases from V and 3 bases from J, the junction contained 5 bases not matched to a gene. This CDR3 has 15 residues. The CDR3 nucleotides are TGTGCCAGCAGTTTCACAGCGGGAGGGTTCTACGAGCAGTACTTC. It codes for CASSFTAGGFYEQYF.

The chain is built from TRBV19 and TRBJ2-5; 13 nucleotides align to TRBD2. Germline V gene sequence: CDR1 LNHDA, CDR2 SQIVND (reference sequence). This CDR3 comprises 16 residues. J was trimmed by 6 bases and V by 5 bases; bases with no gene match: 9. The CDR3: CASSDIGTSGKKTQYF. DNA for the CDR3: TGTGCCAGTAGTGATATCGGGACTAGCGGGAAAAAGACCCAGTACTTC.

The chain combines TRBV4-1 with TRBJ1-4, with D unclear. V lost 4 bases to trimming and J lost 0 bases, with 9 bases between them. Germline assignment: CDR1 MGHRA and CDR2 YSYEKL. CDR3 length equals 15 residues. Here the CDR3 DNA reads TGCGCCAGCAGCCCCCGACACGCAACTAATGAAAAACTGTTTTTT. Encoded protein: CASSPRHATNEKLFF.

The V gene is TRBV29-1, the J gene TRBJ2-7; no clear D gene. Germline V gene sequence: CDR1 SQVTM, CDR2 ANQGSEA. The CDR3 length is 12 residues. Trimming took off 5 bases at V and 0 bases at J, with 8 bases between the two ends. The CDR3 reads CSVLAPSYEQYF. CDR3 coding DNA: TGCAGCGTTCTGGCACCCTCCTACGAGCAGTACTTC.

This chain connects TRBV13 to TRBJ1-4; 8 nucleotides line up with TRBD1. CDR1 and CDR2 from the germline V gene are PRHDT and FYEKMQ (reference sequence). This CDR3 spans 16 amino acids. J lost 7 bases, V lost 4 bases, and 11 bases had no gene match. The CDR3 DNA reads as TGTGCCAGCAGCTCGGAACAGGGGGTCCTCCCTGAAAAACTGTTTTTT. This sequence encodes CASSSEQGVLPEKLFF.

To note about this clone: One end of the junction fails to match germline, which may point to a read error. The rearrangement joins TRBV7-6 to TRBJ2-7; no reliable D call. This CDR3 is built from 12 residues. Germline lookup yields CDR1 SGHVS and CDR2 FNYEAQ. The CDR3 bases are TGTGCCAGCAGTTTAGCTACCAGCGAGCAGTACTTC. Translating gives CASSLATSEQYF.

J is TRBJ2-4 and V is TRBV9; D is unclear. The V and J ends lost 4 bases and 8 bases respectively, with 13 bases between them. CDR1 SGDLS and CDR2 YYNGEE come from the germline V gene. This CDR3 has 13 amino acids. The CDR3, as DNA: TGTGCCAGCAGCCCCTATATGTCGGACATTCAGTACTTC. Encoded protein: CASSPYMSDIQYF.

The V call is TRBV6-1, the J call TRBJ1-5; no firm D call. The CDR3 loop spans 14 amino acids. The V end was cut by 8 bases, the J end by 6 bases, with 17 bases between. Looked up from germline, CDR1 is MNHNS and CDR2 is SASEGT. The DNA for the CDR3 is TGTGCCAGCTCCGGGATGGACCTGTTTCAGCCCCAGCATTTT. Amino acids: CASSGMDLFQPQHF.

The chain uses TRBV5-8 and TRBJ1-1, with TRBD1 as a possible D gene (5 bases). The ends were cut back, 2 bases at V and 3 bases at J, with 11 bases in the middle. The length of the CDR3 is 14 residues. The germline CDR1 and CDR2 sequences are SGHTS and YDEGEE. CDR3 coding DNA: TGTGCCAGCAGCTTTCAGGGAGGGGACACTGAAGCTTTCTTT. Translation gives CASSFQGGDTEAFF.

CDR3 loop: CASSVSQATEAFF. DNA of the CDR3: TGTGCCAGCAGCGTATCTCAGGCAACTGAAGCTTTCTTT. This sequence joins TRBV9 and TRBJ1-1; D is unresolved. Germline V lookup: CDR1 SGDLS, CDR2 YYNGEE. Trimming cost V 1 base and J 5 bases, with 9 bases left between them. This CDR3 contains 13 residues.

This clone was observed once. The chain recombines TRBV6-5 with TRBJ2-1, with D unclear. This CDR3 comprises 11 residues. Trimming took 5 bases from V and 8 from J, leaving 7 bases between them. Germline V gene data show CDR1 as MNHEY and CDR2 as SVGAGI. CDR3 nucleotides: TGTGCCAGCAGTCTAAGCCATGAGCAGTTCTTC. Translating gives CASSLSHEQFF.

V usage is TRBV2 and J usage is TRBJ2-1; 7 nucleotides agree with TRBD2. The CDR3 length is 13 residues. J gave up 5 bases and V 4 bases, and 2 bases lay outside the gene matches. Germline V gene lookup returns CDR1 SNHLY and CDR2 FYNNEI. In DNA, the CDR3 is TGTGCCAGCAGTGCTAGCGGCAACAATGAGCAGTTCTTC. Amino acids: CASSASGNNEQFF.

V usage is TRBV7-9 and J usage is TRBJ2-7; D ambiguous. CDR1 and CDR2 from the germline V gene are SEHNR and FQNEAQ (reference sequence). With 7 bases removed from V and 3 bases from J, the gap between germline ends came to 13 bases. The CDR3 sequence is 13 residues long. CDR3 DNA: TGTGCCAGCACCTTCGGGTCTTTCTACGAGCAGTACTTC. Its translation is CASTFGSFYEQYF.